Following are 30 T cell receptor beta chains from one sample sequenced in a study of shared clonotypes between healthy human individuals. The table came from immunoSEQ multiplex PCR; TCRdb's copy has only in-frame clones and leaves some out. Of nearly 750,000 clones listed, around 77% are singletons. The specimen was memory CD4+ T cells sorted from blood. Stated subset: CD45RA-negative fraction. The receptor set was obtained from a woman in her 30s in good health.

This clone was seen many times. V usage is TRBV7-6 and J usage is TRBJ1-1; D is ambiguous. CDR3 size: 14 residues. CDR1 is SGHVS and CDR2 is FNYEAQ in the germline V gene. V was clipped by 5 bases and J by 1 base, with 11 bases between them. Written as DNA, the CDR3 is TGTGCCAGCAGCCAGCTAGACAAGAACACTGAAGCTTTCTTT. This encodes CASSQLDKNTEAFF.

This chain joins TRBV2 and TRBJ2-1; tentatively, D is TRBD1 (6 bases). The CDR3 covers 12 residues. From germline, CDR1 is SNHLY and CDR2 FYNNEI. V was pared by 6 bases and J by 15 bases, with 18 bases between. CDR3 sequence reads: CASRQDWGRGFF. Here the CDR3 DNA reads TGTGCCAGCAGACAGGACTGGGGGCGTGGGTTCTTC.

This clone has only a few counts. The CDR3, as DNA: TGCGCCAGCAGCCGTCTCGGGCAGGGGGGAACAGATACGCAGTATTTT. Translating it yields CASSRLGQGGTDTQYF. The chain has TRBV4-1 and TRBJ2-3, with a possible D match to TRBD1 (7 bases). The CDR3 spans 16 residues. Germline lookup yields CDR1 MGHRA and CDR2 YSYEKL. V dropped 4 bases and J dropped 3 bases, with 17 bases sitting between them.

The V gene is TRBV5-1, the J gene TRBJ2-7; TRBD2 matches at 13 bases. Per the germline V gene, CDR1 is SGHRS and CDR2 is YFSETQ. The CDR3 length is 15 residues. Germline trimming cut 4 bases from V and 9 bases from J; bases unmatched to any gene: 10. CDR3 nucleotides: TGCGCCAGCAGCATCGGACTAGCGGGAGTAGGCAGGCAGTACTTC. It yields the protein CASSIGLAGVGRQYF.

The J gene is TRBJ2-1, the V gene TRBV18; a weak D match, TRBD2 (5 bases). CDR3 size: 14 residues. V was trimmed by 0 bases and J by 6 bases, leaving 9 bases between them. Germline assignment: CDR1 KGHSH and CDR2 LQKENI. In nucleotides, the CDR3 is TGTGCCAGCTCACCACCGGCTAGCCTCAATGAGCAGTTCTTC. Its translation: CASSPPASLNEQFF.

The rearrangement links TRBV30 to TRBJ2-2; D possibly matches TRBD1 or TRBD2 (6 bases each). The ends were cut back, 6 bases at V and 4 bases at J, with 18 bases in the middle. The germline V gene encodes CDR1 GTSNPN and CDR2 SVGIG (reference sequence). This CDR3 has 15 residues. DNA of the CDR3: TGTGCCTGCTTTGGCTGGGGGGCCCTCACCGGGGAGCTGTTTTTT. Its translation is CACFGWGALTGELFF.

V and J are TRBV27 and TRBJ2-7; no firm D call. The V end was cut by 5 bases, the J end by 0 bases, with 8 bases between. Germline V lookup: CDR1 MNHEY, CDR2 SMNVEV (reference sequence). This CDR3 is built from 13 residues. CDR3 amino acids: CASSRKPSYEQYF. The CDR3 bases are TGTGCCAGCAGTAGGAAACCCTCCTACGAGCAGTACTTC.

This chain connects TRBV18 to TRBJ2-2; tentatively, D is TRBD1 (6 bases). Deletions cut 3 bases from V and 5 bases from J, with 13 bases between. CDR3 length: 15 residues. Germline-derived CDR1 and CDR2 are KGHSH and LQKENI. The CDR3 protein is CASSPSGQQTGELFF. DNA for the CDR3: TGTGCCAGCTCACCTTCTGGACAGCAGACCGGGGAGCTGTTTTTT.

The chain employs TRBV5-1 and TRBJ1-1; no firm D call. CDR1 is SGHRS, CDR2 YFSETQ, per germline. With 6 bases removed from V and 0 bases from J, the gap between germline ends came to 15 bases. The CDR3 has 15 amino acids. The chain's CDR3 is CASKEFAEVNTEAFF. Here the CDR3 DNA reads TGCGCCAGCAAGGAGTTTGCGGAGGTGAACACTGAAGCTTTCTTT.

The chain has TRBV30 and TRBJ2-7, with 11 bases fitting TRBD2. V lost 5 bases and J lost 2; bases outside the gene matches: 2. CDR3 size: 13 residues. Germline CDR1 reads GTSNPN; CDR2 reads SVGIG (reference sequence). The CDR3 loop is CAWASGGPYEQYF. CDR3 sequence (DNA): TGTGCCTGGGCTAGCGGGGGGCCCTACGAGCAGTACTTC.

V is TRBV28 and J is TRBJ2-4; D possibly uses TRBD1 or TRBD2 (7 bases each). Germline values: CDR1 MDHEN, CDR2 SYDVKM. The CDR3 has 17 amino acids. V lost 4 bases to trimming and J lost 0 bases, with 16 bases between them. The CDR3: CASSSETGRGAKNIQYF. CDR3 DNA sequence: TGTGCCAGCAGTTCCGAGACAGGGAGGGGAGCCAAAAACATTCAGTACTTC.

The chain is built from TRBV9 and TRBJ2-2; no clear D gene. The length of the CDR3 is 15 residues. Trimming removed 0 bases from V and 5 bases from J, with 11 bases in between. In germline, CDR1 is SGDLS, CDR2 YYNGEE. CDR3 sequence reads: CASSVAVEETGELFF. The CDR3 DNA sequence: TGTGCCAGCAGCGTAGCAGTTGAGGAAACCGGGGAGCTGTTTTTT. Looking up the rest from reference TRBV9 and TRBJ2-2 gives the full variable domain: DSGVTQTPKHLITATGQRVTLRCSPRSGDLSVYWYQQSLDQGLQFLIQYYNGEERAKGNILERFSAQQFPDLHSELNLSSLELGDSALYFCASSVAVEETGELFFGEGSRLTVL.

Notes on this clone: Other DNA sequences in the sample encode the same CDR3. The J gene is TRBJ2-3, the V gene TRBV5-1; maybe TRBD2 (6 bases). Germline CDR1 is SGHRS and CDR2 is YFSETQ. The CDR3 is 14 amino acids. Between the trimmed V and J ends, which lost 5 bases and 0 bases, there was a span of 10 bases. This chain's CDR3 is CASSLSGSTDTQYF. CDR3 nucleotide sequence: TGCGCCAGCAGTTTAAGCGGGAGCACAGATACGCAGTATTTT.

The rearrangement joins TRBV19 to TRBJ2-7; D ambiguous. Trimming pared 6 bases from V and 6 bases from J, leaving 18 bases between. Germline CDR1 and CDR2: LNHDA and SQIVND (reference sequence). This CDR3 region has 14 residues. For the CDR3, the DNA is TGTGCCAGTAGCCCAGAGGCCACGAAGATCGAGCAGTACTTC. It is translated as CASSPEATKIEQYF.

This clone was observed a few times. The chain couples TRBV27 to TRBJ2-3, with TRBD2 matching over 13 bases. This CDR3 comprises 18 residues. The J segment lost 3 bases and the V segment lost 6 bases, leaving 12 bases of the junction unmatched. Germline loops: CDR1 MNHEY, CDR2 SMNVEV (reference sequence). In DNA, the CDR3 is TGTGCCAGCAGCCACTTACGTATGGGACTAGCGGGGACAGATACGCAGTATTTT. It is translated as CASSHLRMGLAGTDTQYF.

V and J are TRBV30 and TRBJ1-4; no reliable D call. Trimming stripped 0 bases from V and 5 bases from J, with 7 bases between. This CDR3 spans 13 amino acids. The germline gives CDR1 GTSNPN, CDR2 SVGIG (reference sequence). CDR3 in amino acids: CAWSVYRNEKLFF. CDR3 nucleotide sequence: TGTGCCTGGAGTGTATACCGGAATGAAAAACTGTTTTTT.

This chain uses TRBV30 with TRBJ1-4; 10 bases fit TRBD1. Germline-derived CDR1 and CDR2 are GTSNPN and SVGIG (reference sequence). CDR3 length: 16 amino acids. After removal of 0 bases from V and 6 bases from J, the junction contained 7 bases not matched to a gene. The CDR3 DNA is TGTGCCTGGAGTGTTGGACGACAGGGGGCTGATGAAAAACTGTTTTTT. Translated, it gives CAWSVGRQGADEKLFF.

V and J are TRBV28 and TRBJ2-7; 10 nucleotides line up with TRBD2. The trim removed 6 bases at V and 3 bases at J, leaving 14 bases unmatched. CDR1 and CDR2 (germline): MDHEN, SYDVKM. The CDR3 covers 17 residues. As DNA, the CDR3 is TGTGCCAGCAGCTCCTCGGGTAGCGGGAGGTTCCGCTACGAGCAGTACTTC. This gives the protein CASSSSGSGRFRYEQYF.

This clone came up a few times. The chain combines TRBV27 with TRBJ2-1; D not certain. The CDR3 loop spans 12 amino acids. Trimming removed 5 bases at V and 5 bases at J, with 7 bases between. The germline V gene has CDR1 MNHEY and CDR2 SMNVEV (reference sequence). CDR3 nucleotides: TGTGCCAGCAGTCTCGGACACAATGAGCAGTTCTTC. Protein sequence: CASSLGHNEQFF.

The V and J genes are TRBV5-4 and TRBJ2-3; TRBD2 agrees at 9 bases. The CDR3 length is 15 residues. Germline V gives CDR1 SGHNT, CDR2 YYREEE (reference sequence). After removal of 1 base from V and 6 bases from J, the junction contained 6 bases not matched to a gene. CDR3 sequence: CASSLSGGRADTQYF. DNA of the CDR3: TGTGCCAGCAGCTTGTCGGGCGGGAGGGCCGATACGCAGTATTTT.

The chain carries TRBV18 and TRBJ2-5; D is perhaps TRBD1 (5 bases). V lost 6 bases and J 1 base, leaving 9 bases between the germline ends. CDR1 is KGHSH, CDR2 LQKENI, per germline. The CDR3 spans 13 residues. DNA of the CDR3: TGTGCCAGCTCCCCAGGGTCCCAAGAGACCCAGTACTTC. This codes for CASSPGSQETQYF.

This clone occurred once. The rearrangement joins TRBV29-1 to TRBJ1-1; tentative D call: TRBD1 (5 bases). V shed 8 bases and J shed 0 bases, with 13 bases lying between them. This CDR3 contains 13 residues. Germline CDR1 reads SQVTM; CDR2 reads ANQGSEA. The CDR3: CSSRDGLNTEAFF. CDR3 DNA sequence: TGCAGCTCCCGGGACGGCTTGAACACTGAAGCTTTCTTT.

This clone occurred many times. The chain combines TRBV6-5 with TRBJ2-6; D is tentatively TRBD1 or TRBD2 (5 bases each). Trimming removed 8 bases from V and 0 bases from J, with 11 bases in between. This CDR3 comprises 15 residues. Looked up from germline, CDR1 is MNHEY and CDR2 is SVGAGI. CDR3 in DNA: TGTGCCAGCCGGGACCCTAGCTCTGGGGCCAACGTCCTGACTTTC. It encodes CASRDPSSGANVLTF.

The rearrangement links TRBV5-4 to TRBJ1-1, with TRBD1 as a possible D gene (6 bases). CDR3 length equals 17 residues. CDR1 SGHNT and CDR2 YYREEE come from the germline V gene (reference sequence). V lost 4 bases and J 8 bases, leaving 27 bases between the germline ends. CDR3 residues: CASSIRQVVGFAVEAFF. The CDR3, as DNA: TGTGCCAGCAGCATCAGACAGGTTGTAGGTTTTGCGGTGGAAGCTTTCTTT. Based on the CDR3 plus reference TRBV5-4 and TRBJ1-1, the full variable domain is ETGVTQSPTHLIKTRGQQVTLRCSSQSGHNTVSWYQQALGQGPQFIFQYYREEENGRGNFPPRFSGLQFPNYSSELNVNALELDDSALYLCASSIRQVVGFAVEAFFGQGTRLTVV.

The rearrangement uses TRBV7-2 and TRBJ1-4; no clear D gene. V shed 4 bases and J shed 8 bases, with 11 bases lying between them. The CDR3 is 13 amino acids. Germline-derived CDR1 and CDR2 are SGHTA and FQGNSA. The CDR3 loop reads CASSSPGREKLFF. The CDR3 nucleotides are TGTGCCAGCAGCTCGCCGGGTCGGGAAAAACTGTTTTTT.

The V gene is TRBV28, the J gene TRBJ1-1; the D is unclear. The germline V and J ends were trimmed by 5 bases and 10 bases, with 11 bases remaining between them. The CDR3 sequence is 11 residues long. Germline loops: CDR1 MDHEN, CDR2 SYDVKM. CDR3 sequence (DNA): TGTGCCAGCAGTGACTGGGTTGCAGCTTTCTTT. This sequence encodes CASSDWVAAFF.

Remarks on this clone: The sample contains more than one DNA sequence encoding this CDR3. The chain couples TRBV5-1 to TRBJ1-2; D unresolved. V was cut by 2 bases and J by 2 bases, with 7 bases left in between. This CDR3 comprises 13 residues. Germline CDR1 is SGHRS and CDR2 is YFSETQ. The CDR3 is CASSLVQNYGYTF. The CDR3 DNA follows: TGCGCCAGCAGCTTAGTCCAGAACTATGGCTACACCTTC. The whole variable domain, filled in from reference TRBV5-1 and TRBJ1-2, reads KAGVTQTPRYLIKTRGQQVTLSCSPISGHRSVSWYQQTPGQGLQFLFEYFSETQRNKGNFPGRFSGRQFSNSRSEMNVSTLELGDSALYLCASSLVQNYGYTFGSGTRLTVV.

V is TRBV6-5 and J is TRBJ2-1, with D maybe TRBD2 (6 bases). Trimming removed 0 bases at V and 6 bases at J, with 12 bases between. CDR1 MNHEY and CDR2 SVGAGI come from the germline V gene. The CDR3 length is 15 residues. For the CDR3, the DNA is TGTGCCAGCAGTTACTCTTCGGGAGTTAGCAATGAGCAGTTCTTC. Translation: CASSYSSGVSNEQFF.

V and J are TRBV4-1 and TRBJ2-1; 11 bases line up with TRBD2. Losses at the gene ends were 5 bases for V and 12 bases for J; bases not matched to a gene: 15. Germline assignment: CDR1 MGHRA and CDR2 YSYEKL. The CDR3 runs to 16 residues. The CDR3 region is CASSETTSGARGGQFF. CDR3 in DNA: TGCGCCAGCAGCGAGACGACTAGCGGGGCTCGGGGGGGGCAGTTCTTC.

CDR3 residues: CASSRAGGTEAFF. CDR3 in DNA: TGTGCCAGCTCTAGAGCGGGGGGCACTGAAGCTTTCTTT. This chain joins TRBV18 and TRBJ1-1; a possible D gene is TRBD1 (5 bases). This CDR3 contains 13 residues. V shed 6 bases and J shed 4 bases, with 12 bases lying between them. CDR1 and CDR2 (germline): KGHSH, LQKENI.